This T cell receptor (beta chain) was captured by sequencing in a study of T cells after yellow fever vaccination. Study-wide background: SMART-Seq v4 Ultra Low Input handled preparation of low-cell-number fractions.

The ends were cut back, 6 bases at V and 0 bases at J, with 14 bases in the middle. The CDR3 consists of 15 residues. Production of TCR cDNA was by 5'RACE template switching, which also added a universal primer site and UMIs. TCRdb ran MiXCR on the 5' RACE reads and lists one entry per CDR3 protein. The sample includes around 530,000 distinct CDR3 sequences, about a sixth of them seen just once. Findings of the study overall: Abundant bulk-derived clonotypes could contaminate FACS-sorted repertoires. Across the CD4 and CD8 compartments, a small share of clonotypes was present in both.

With respect to this clonotype: Its antigen is unidentified.

This chain uses TRBV12-3 or TRBV12-4 with TRBJ1-2; the D is unclear. Sample: PBMCs, taken less than 6 days after the first yellow fever vaccination. The sequence came from a man aged 18 to 29 who received the YFV17D yellow fever vaccine. CDR3 sequence reads: CASSRDLRANYGYTF. The DNA for the CDR3 is TGTGCCAGCAGCCGAGACCTGAGAGCTAACTATGGCTACACCTTC.